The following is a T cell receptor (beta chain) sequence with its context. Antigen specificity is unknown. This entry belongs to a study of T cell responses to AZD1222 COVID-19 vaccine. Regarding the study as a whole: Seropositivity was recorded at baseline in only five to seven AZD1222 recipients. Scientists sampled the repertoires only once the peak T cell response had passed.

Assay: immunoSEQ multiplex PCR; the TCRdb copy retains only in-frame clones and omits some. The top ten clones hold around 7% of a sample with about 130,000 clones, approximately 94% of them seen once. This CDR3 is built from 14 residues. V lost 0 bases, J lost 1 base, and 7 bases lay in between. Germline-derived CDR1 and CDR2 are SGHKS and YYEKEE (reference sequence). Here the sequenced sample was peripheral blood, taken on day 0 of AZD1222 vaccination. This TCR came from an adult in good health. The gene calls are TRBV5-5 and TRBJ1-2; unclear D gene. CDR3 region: CASSLALGNYGYTF. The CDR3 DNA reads TGTGCCAGCAGCTTGGCGTTGGGTAACTATGGCTACACCTTC.